This TCR beta chain was sequenced during a study of blood T cells in healthy people across ages. General study findings and limits: Among T cells, TCR beta diversity per million cells dropped roughly linearly as age rose.

Using a J-beta primer mix together with a sample-barcoded 5' primer, a second PCR was run for about 6 to 11 cycles. Tags on each cDNA molecule came from a template-switch adaptor with 12 random nucleotides. Each CDR3 protein gets one entry after TCRdb re-called the 5' RACE reads with MiXCR. This table holds fewer than 1.5 million distinct CDR3 sequences, roughly 45% found once. This clonotype was detected many times. Its antigen remains unknown. This clonotype originated in a woman in her late teens or twenties in good health. The sequenced material came from blood.

Here the CDR3 reads CASSQATNAGTDTQYF. The CDR3 DNA sequence: TGCGCCAGCAGCCAAGCGACCAACGCGGGAACAGATACGCAGTATTTT. The rearrangement joins TRBV4-1 to TRBJ2-3; possible D gene TRBD2, 6 bases. CDR3 length: 16 residues. Trimming cost V 1 base and J 3 bases, with 14 bases left between them. Germline CDR1 and CDR2: MGHRA and YSYEKL.